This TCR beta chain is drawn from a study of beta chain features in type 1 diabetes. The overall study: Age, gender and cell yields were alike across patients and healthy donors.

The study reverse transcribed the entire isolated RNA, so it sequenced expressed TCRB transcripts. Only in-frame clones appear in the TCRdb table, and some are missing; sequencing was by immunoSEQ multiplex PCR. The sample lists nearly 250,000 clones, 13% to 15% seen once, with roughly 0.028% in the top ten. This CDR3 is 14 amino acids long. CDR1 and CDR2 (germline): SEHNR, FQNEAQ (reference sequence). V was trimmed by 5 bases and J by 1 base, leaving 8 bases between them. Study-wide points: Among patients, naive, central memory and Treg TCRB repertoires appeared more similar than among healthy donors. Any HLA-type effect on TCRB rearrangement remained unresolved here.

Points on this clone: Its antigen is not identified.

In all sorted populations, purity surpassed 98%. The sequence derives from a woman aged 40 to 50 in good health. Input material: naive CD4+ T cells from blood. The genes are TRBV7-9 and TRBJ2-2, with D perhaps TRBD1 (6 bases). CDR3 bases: TGTGCCAGCAGCCCGGACAGGAACACCGGGGAGCTGTTTTTT. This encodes CASSPDRNTGELFF.